The clone carrying this T cell receptor (beta chain) was picked up one time. Relative to the germline gene, one junction end is altered; a read error may explain this. Categorization into cohorts depended on clinical history that participants reported. The data stem from a study of blood T cell repertoires in COVID-19. Study details: Donors in the United States, Italy and Spain gave samples during acute or convalescent COVID-19. Sources were T cells, B-cell-depleted T cells, or PBMCs; the material itself was cDNA or gDNA.

There are 16 residues in the CDR3. CDR1 and CDR2 (germline): GTSNPN, SVGIG (reference sequence). In the original workflow: Estimation of nucleated cell counts relied on the amplification of reference gene primers. Assay used: immunoSEQ multiplex PCR; TCRdb lists only in-frame clones, some missing. Clone size and V and J calls were adopted from that table, with D and trimming inferred from the DNA. The sample carries roughly 360,000 clones, approximately 90% recorded once. This rearrangement joins TRBV30 to TRBJ2-6, with TRBD1 as a possible D gene (5 bases). The sequence derives from a woman aged 25-40 years with acute COVID-19. The sample taken for sequencing was PBMCs or T cells enriched from blood (not recorded which). The CDR3 nucleotides read TGTGCCTGGAGTGGGTTAGCCCTCTCTGGGGCCAACGTCCCGACTTTC. Its protein product is CAWSGLALSGANVPTF.